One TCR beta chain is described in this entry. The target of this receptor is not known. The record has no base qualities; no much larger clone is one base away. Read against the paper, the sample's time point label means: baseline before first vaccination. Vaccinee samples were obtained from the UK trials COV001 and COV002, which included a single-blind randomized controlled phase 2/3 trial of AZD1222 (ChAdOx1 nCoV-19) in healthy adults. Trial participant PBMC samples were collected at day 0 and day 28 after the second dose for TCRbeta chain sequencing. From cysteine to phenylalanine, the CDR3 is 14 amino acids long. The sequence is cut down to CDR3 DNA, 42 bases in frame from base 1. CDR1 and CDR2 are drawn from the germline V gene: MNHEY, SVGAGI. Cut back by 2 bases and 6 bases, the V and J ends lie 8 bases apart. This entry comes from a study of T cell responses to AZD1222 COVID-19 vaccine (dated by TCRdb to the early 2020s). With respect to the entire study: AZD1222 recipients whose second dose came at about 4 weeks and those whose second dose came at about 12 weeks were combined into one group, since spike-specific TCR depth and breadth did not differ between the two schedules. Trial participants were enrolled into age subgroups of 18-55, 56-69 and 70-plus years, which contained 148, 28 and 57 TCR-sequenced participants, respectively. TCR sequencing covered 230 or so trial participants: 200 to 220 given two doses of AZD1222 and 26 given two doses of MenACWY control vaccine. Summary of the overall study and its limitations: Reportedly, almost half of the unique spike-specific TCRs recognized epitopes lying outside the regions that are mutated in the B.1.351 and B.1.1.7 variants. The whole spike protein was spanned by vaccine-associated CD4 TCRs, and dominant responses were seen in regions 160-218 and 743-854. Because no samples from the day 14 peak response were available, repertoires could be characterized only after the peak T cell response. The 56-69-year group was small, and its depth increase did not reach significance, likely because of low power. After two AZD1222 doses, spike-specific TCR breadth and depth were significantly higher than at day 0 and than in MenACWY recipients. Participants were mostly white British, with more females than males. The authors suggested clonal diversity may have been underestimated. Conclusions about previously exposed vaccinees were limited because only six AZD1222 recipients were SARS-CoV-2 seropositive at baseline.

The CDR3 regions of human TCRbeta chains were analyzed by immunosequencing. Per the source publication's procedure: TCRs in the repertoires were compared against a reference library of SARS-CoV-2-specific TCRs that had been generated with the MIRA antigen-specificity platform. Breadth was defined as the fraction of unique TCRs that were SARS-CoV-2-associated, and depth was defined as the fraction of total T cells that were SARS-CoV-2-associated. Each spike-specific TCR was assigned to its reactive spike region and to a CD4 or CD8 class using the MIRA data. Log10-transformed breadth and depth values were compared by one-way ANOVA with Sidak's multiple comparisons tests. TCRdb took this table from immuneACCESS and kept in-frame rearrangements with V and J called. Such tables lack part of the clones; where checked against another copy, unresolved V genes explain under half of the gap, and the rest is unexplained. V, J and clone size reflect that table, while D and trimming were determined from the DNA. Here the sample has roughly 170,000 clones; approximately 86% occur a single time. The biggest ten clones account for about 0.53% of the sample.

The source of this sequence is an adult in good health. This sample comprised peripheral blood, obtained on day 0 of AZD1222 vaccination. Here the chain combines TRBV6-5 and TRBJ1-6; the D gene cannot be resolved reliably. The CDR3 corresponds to CASSYVNVNSPLHF. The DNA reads TGTGCCAGCAGTTACGTAAACGTTAATTCACCCCTCCACTTT.